The entry below describes one T cell receptor (beta chain). Its specificity is not known. A much larger clone differs from this one at a single base, so this may be a read error. V was trimmed by 10 bases and J by 5 bases, leaving 19 bases between them. The CDR3 spans 13 residues. CDR1 is SGDLS, CDR2 YYNGEE, per germline. One entry per CDR3 protein results from TCRdb running MiXCR on the PCR reads. This sample has about 35,000 distinct CDR3 sequences; roughly 18% occur once, and the top ten carry about 6.2%. The data originate from a study of molecular identifiers for immune sequencing clone quantification. General study findings and limits: Over 98% of effector molecules, yet under 1% of naive-cell molecules, were held by clones above 20 RNA copies. Jurkat TCR RNA spiked in from one cell (amid some 1 million naive cells) was reportedly detectable. Sizes of clones that are highly expanded could be underestimated (if identical TCR molecules share a barcode).

The genes are TRBV9 and TRBJ2-7, with a possible D match to TRBD1 (5 bases). This clonotype was sampled from a human donor in good health. Some libraries in this study had Jurkat cell RNA spiked in. Sequenced sample: naive CD8+ T cells from blood, with Jurkat cell RNA spiked in. Subset here: FACS-sorted CD8+CD4-CCR7+CD45RA+ naive T cells. CDR3 nucleotide sequence: TGTGCCGACAGCGTAGCCGAGGTCGACGAGCAGTACTTC. Protein sequence: CADSVAEVDEQYF.